Below are 25 T cell receptor beta chains sequenced from a single sample in a study of CXCR3-negative and CXCR3-positive naive CD8 T cells. The libraries of TRB cDNA were constructed through 5' RACE using UMI labels. Reprocessing the 5' RACE reads, TCRdb reports a single entry for every CDR3 protein and omits DNA. The sample spans approximately 26,000 distinct CDR3 sequences; the ten largest clones claim about 2.7%. Sequences were obtained from naive CXCR3- CD8+ T cells from blood. Subset noted: CD45RO-CCR7+CD27+CD95- naive CD8+ T cells lacking CXCR3 (TNR3-). The receptors were sampled from a human donor in good health. Some clones in this sample may be carry-over from other donors' samples.

This clonotype is identified as medium-sized from frequency. J is TRBJ2-1 and V is TRBV4-2; the TRBD1 assignment by TCRdb is unverifiable without DNA. This CDR3 is 18 amino acids long. The germline gives CDR1 LGHNA, CDR2 YNFKEQ. This chain's CDR3 is CASSQEGGSGQAYNEQFF.

The chain has TRBV4-3 and TRBJ2-1; TCRdb proposes TRBD1, but this gene call is untestable without DNA. Germline V lookup: CDR1 LGHNA, CDR2 YSLEER. The CDR3 sequence is 13 residues long. The CDR3: CASSQRTKETQYF.

This rearrangement joins TRBV29-1 to TRBJ2-1; TCRdb proposes TRBD1, but this gene call is untestable without DNA. The CDR3 is 13 amino acids. Looked up from germline, CDR1 is SQVTM and CDR2 is ANQGSEA. CDR3 residues: CSVFGGAYNEQFF.

V and J are TRBV4-3 and TRBJ1-4. This CDR3 region has 15 residues. Germline V CDR1 and CDR2: LGHNA, YSLEER. The CDR3 region is CASSQVLDVDEKLFF.

The chain recombines TRBV29-1 with TRBJ2-3; there is no DNA to check the TCRdb D call of TRBD1. The V gene's germline CDR1 is SQVTM and CDR2 ANQGSEA. The CDR3 is 13 amino acids. CDR3 in amino acids: CSVDPPDTDTQYF.

The chain uses TRBV7-9 and TRBJ2-2; TCRdb selects TRBD1, and the lack of DNA leaves this call unchecked. From germline, CDR1 is SEHNR and CDR2 FQNEAQ (reference sequence). The CDR3 has 21 residues. This CDR3 is CATDYAAGDRIPRANTGELFF. The full variable domain, rest sourced from reference TRBV7-9 and TRBJ2-2, is DTGVSQNPRHKITKRGQNVTFRCDPISEHNRLYWYRQTLGQGPEFLTYFQNEAQLEKSRLLSDRFSAERPKGSFSTLEIQRTEQGDSAMYLCATDYAAGDRIPRANTGELFFGEGSRLTVL.

This rearrangement joins TRBV2 to TRBJ2-7; TCRdb picks TRBD1, but there is no DNA to check that call. The CDR3 length is 14 residues. From germline, CDR1 is SNHLY and CDR2 FYNNEI. CDR3 residues: CATNPRDADYEQYF.

The V gene is TRBV6-2 or TRBV6-3, the J gene TRBJ2-1; without DNA, the TCRdb call of TRBD1 cannot be checked. The germline V gene encodes CDR1 MNHEY and CDR2 SVGEGT. This CDR3 has 11 amino acids. The CDR3 is CASSSRGEQFF.

The V gene is TRBV5-1, the J gene TRBJ2-5; TCRdb calls TRBD1, which cannot be checked without DNA. This CDR3 has 17 residues. Germline assignment: CDR1 SGHRS and CDR2 YFSETQ. CDR3 protein: CASSAPGQGLGGETQYF.

V is TRBV28 and J is TRBJ2-1; TCRdb selects TRBD2, and the lack of DNA leaves this call unchecked. From germline, CDR1 is MDHEN and CDR2 SYDVKM. This CDR3 is built from 15 residues. The CDR3 is CASSLRSPSYNEQFF.

The chain employs TRBV5-1 and TRBJ2-1; TCRdb's D call, TRBD1, is unchecked because there is no DNA. CDR3 length equals 15 residues. Germline-derived CDR1 and CDR2 are SGHRS and YFSETQ. CDR3 region: CASSSGAPAGNEQFF.

The chain couples TRBV6-1 to TRBJ2-5; TCRdb lists TRBD2, though no DNA is available to test this call. From germline, CDR1 is MNHNS and CDR2 SASEGT. CDR3 length: 18 residues. CDR3 in amino acids: CASSESGTSGVPGETQYF.

The chain recombines TRBV6-4 with TRBJ1-5; TCRdb picks TRBD1, but there is no DNA to check that call. The length of the CDR3 is 19 residues. Germline CDR1 reads MRHNA; CDR2 reads SNTAGT. The CDR3 loop reads CASSESGTGTSRGNQPQHF.

V gene TRBV12-3 or TRBV12-4 combines with J gene TRBJ1-2; as DNA is missing, the TRBD1 call by TCRdb cannot be tested. This CDR3 is 14 amino acids long. CDR3 residues: CASSQQGASGGYTF.

This rearrangement joins TRBV6-9 to TRBJ1-5; TCRdb's assignment of TRBD1 cannot be checked, as there is no DNA. Germline V lookup: CDR1 MNHGY, CDR2 SVAAGI. The CDR3 length is 19 residues. The CDR3 spells CASSYSPGVKTRGNQPQHF.

CDR3 loop: CSVEDRNLGEQYF. The chain couples TRBV29-1 to TRBJ2-7. Germline CDR1 and CDR2: SQVTM and ANQGSEA. The CDR3 spans 13 residues.

The CDR3 sequence: CASSLTRGDSYEQYF. The chain has TRBV7-8 and TRBJ2-7; the D call of TRBD1 rests on TCRdb alone, since no DNA is present to check it. CDR3 length equals 15 residues. Per the germline V gene, CDR1 is SGHVS and CDR2 is FQNEAQ. The full variable domain, with the rest looked up from reference TRBV7-8 and TRBJ2-7, is GAGVSQSPRYKVAKRGQDVALRCDPISGHVSLFWYQQALGQGPEFLTYFQNEAQLDKSGLPSDRFFAERPEGSVSTLKIQRTQQEDSAVYLCASSLTRGDSYEQYFGPGTRLTVT.

The genes are TRBV28 and TRBJ1-3. The V gene's germline CDR1 is MDHEN and CDR2 SYDVKM. CDR3 size: 12 residues. CDR3: CASSLPGNTIYF.

V usage is TRBV7-9 and J usage is TRBJ1-2; TCRdb's D call of TRBD1 is untestable without DNA. The CDR3 is 14 residues long. In germline, CDR1 is SEHNR, CDR2 FQNEAQ (reference sequence). CDR3 protein: CASSLTQGAHGYTF. Complete variable domain (other parts from reference TRBV7-9 and TRBJ1-2): DTGVSQNPRHKITKRGQNVTFRCDPISEHNRLYWYRQTLGQGPEFLTYFQNEAQLEKSRLLSDRFSAERPKGSFSTLEIQRTEQGDSAMYLCASSLTQGAHGYTFGSGTRLTVV.

The genes are TRBV4-2 and TRBJ2-5; TCRdb's D gene call, TRBD2, goes unchecked for lack of DNA. The length of the CDR3 is 18 residues. Germline V gene data show CDR1 as LGHNA and CDR2 as YNFKEQ. Here the CDR3 reads CASSQDFTSGGLEETQYF.

The rearrangement joins TRBV12-3 or TRBV12-4 to TRBJ2-7; as DNA is missing, the TRBD2 call by TCRdb cannot be tested. The CDR3 has 14 amino acids. The CDR3 sequence: CASSFGASGYEQYF.

This clonotype shows up as medium-sized (0.01 to 0.1%) by frequency. V and J are TRBV30 and TRBJ2-5; checking the TCRdb D call of TRBD1 is not possible without DNA. There are 13 residues in the CDR3. Looked up from germline, CDR1 is GTSNPN and CDR2 is SVGIG (reference sequence). The CDR3 region is CAWSAGLGETQYF.

The V gene is TRBV30, the J gene TRBJ2-5; TCRdb calls TRBD1, which cannot be checked without DNA. The CDR3 extends over 15 amino acids. In germline, CDR1 is GTSNPN, CDR2 SVGIG (reference sequence). CDR3 residues: CAHGRGFGGEATQYF.

This rearrangement joins TRBV11-2 to TRBJ1-5. This CDR3 has 14 residues. Germline loops: CDR1 SGHAT, CDR2 FQNNGV. The CDR3 sequence is CASSLDPDGGPQHF. The full variable domain, completed using reference TRBV11-2 and TRBJ1-5, is EAGVAQSPRYKIIEKRQSVAFWCNPISGHATLYWYQQILGQGPKLLIQFQNNGVVDDSQLPKDRFSAERLKGVDSTLKIQPAKLEDSAVYLCASSLDPDGGPQHFGDGTRLSIL.

This chain links TRBV6-5 with TRBJ2-3; lacking DNA, the TRBD1 call made by TCRdb goes unchecked. CDR1 is MNHEY, CDR2 SVGAGI, per germline. The CDR3 covers 13 residues. CDR3: CASSYGTTDTQYF.